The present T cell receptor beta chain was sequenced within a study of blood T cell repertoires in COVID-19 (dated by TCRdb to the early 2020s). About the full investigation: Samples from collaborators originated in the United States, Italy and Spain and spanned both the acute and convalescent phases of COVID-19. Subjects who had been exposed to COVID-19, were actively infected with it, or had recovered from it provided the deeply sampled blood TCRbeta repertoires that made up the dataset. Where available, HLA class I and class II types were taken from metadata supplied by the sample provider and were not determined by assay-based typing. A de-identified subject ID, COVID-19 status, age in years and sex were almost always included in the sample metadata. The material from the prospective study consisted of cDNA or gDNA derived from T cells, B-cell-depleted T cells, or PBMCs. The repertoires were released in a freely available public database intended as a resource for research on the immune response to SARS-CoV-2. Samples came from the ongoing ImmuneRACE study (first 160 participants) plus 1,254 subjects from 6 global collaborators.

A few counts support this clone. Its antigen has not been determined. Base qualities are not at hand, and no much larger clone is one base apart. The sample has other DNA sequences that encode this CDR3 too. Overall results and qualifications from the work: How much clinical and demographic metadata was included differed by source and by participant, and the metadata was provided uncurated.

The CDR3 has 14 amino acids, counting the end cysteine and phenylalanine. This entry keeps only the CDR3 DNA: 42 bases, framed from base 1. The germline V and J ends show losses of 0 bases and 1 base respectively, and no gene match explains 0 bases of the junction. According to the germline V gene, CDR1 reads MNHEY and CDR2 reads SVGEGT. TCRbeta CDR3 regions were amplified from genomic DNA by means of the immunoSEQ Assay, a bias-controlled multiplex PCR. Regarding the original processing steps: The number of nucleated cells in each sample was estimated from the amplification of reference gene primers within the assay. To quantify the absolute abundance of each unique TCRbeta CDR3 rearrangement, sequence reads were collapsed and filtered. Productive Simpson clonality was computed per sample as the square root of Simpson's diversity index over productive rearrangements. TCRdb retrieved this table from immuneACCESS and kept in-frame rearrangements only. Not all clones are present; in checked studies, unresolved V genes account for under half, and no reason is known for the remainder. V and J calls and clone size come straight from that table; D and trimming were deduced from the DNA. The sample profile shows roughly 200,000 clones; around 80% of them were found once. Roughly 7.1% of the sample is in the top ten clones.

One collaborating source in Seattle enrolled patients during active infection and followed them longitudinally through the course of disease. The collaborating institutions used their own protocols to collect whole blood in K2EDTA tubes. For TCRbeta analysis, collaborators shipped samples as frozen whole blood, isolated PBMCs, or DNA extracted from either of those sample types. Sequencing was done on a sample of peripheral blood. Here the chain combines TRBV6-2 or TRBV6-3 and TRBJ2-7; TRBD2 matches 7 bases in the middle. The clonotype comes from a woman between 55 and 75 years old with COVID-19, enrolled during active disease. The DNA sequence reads TGTGCCAGCAGTTACTCCGGGGGGTCCTACGAGCAGTACTTC. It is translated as CASSYSGGSYEQYF.